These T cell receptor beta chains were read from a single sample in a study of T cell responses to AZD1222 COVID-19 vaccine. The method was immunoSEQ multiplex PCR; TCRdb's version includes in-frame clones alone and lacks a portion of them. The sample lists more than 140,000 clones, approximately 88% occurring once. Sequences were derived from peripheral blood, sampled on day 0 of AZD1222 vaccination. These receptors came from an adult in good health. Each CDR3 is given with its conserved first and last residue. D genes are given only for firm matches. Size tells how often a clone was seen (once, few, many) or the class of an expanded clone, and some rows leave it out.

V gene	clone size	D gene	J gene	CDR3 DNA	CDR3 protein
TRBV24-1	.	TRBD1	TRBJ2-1	TGTGCCACCAGTGATTTGCGGATGACAGGGGTCGAGGAGCAGTTCTTC	CATSDLRMTGVEEQFF
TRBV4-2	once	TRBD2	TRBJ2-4	TGTGCCAGCAGCCAAGAACTAGCGGGAGGGGGGGACATTCAGTACTTC	CASSQELAGGGDIQYF
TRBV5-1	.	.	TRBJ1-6	TGCGCCAGCAGCTTGTCCAGCTCCTATAATTCACCCCTCCACTTT	CASSLSSSYNSPLHF
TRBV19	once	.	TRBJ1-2	TGTGCCAGTAGCGGGACGGCTCGAGGTGGCTACACCTTC	CASSGTARGGYTF
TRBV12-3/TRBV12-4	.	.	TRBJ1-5	TGTGCCAGCAGTTGGGCAGGGGAACAGCCCCAGCATTTT	CASSWAGEQPQHF
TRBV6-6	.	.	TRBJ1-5	TGTGCCAGCAGTCCGGGGATCTACGATCAGCCCCAGCATTTT	CASSPGIYDQPQHF
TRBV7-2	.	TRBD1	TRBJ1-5	TGTGCCAGCAGCAGAGACAGGGGGAATCAGCCCCAGCATTTT	CASSRDRGNQPQHF
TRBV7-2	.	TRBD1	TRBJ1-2	TGTGCCAGCAGTTTCGACAGGGCTAACTATGGCTACACCTTC	CASSFDRANYGYTF
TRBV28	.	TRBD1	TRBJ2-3	TGTGCCAGCAGGCCAGGGACAGGGGATGCAGATACGCAGTATTTT	CASRPGTGDADTQYF
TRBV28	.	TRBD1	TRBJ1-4	TGTGCCAGCAGTTTAGTCGGGACAGGGGGAGATGAAAAACTGTTTTTT	CASSLVGTGGDEKLFF
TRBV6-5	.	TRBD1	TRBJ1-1	TGTGCCAGCAGTAACCGAGGACAGGGGGCGAGGGGAGCTTTCTTT	CASSNRGQGARGAFF
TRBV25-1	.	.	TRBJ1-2	TGTGCCAGCAGTGAAGACTATTGGGATGGCTACACCTTC	CASSEDYWDGYTF
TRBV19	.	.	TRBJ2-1	TGTGCCAGTAGAACGGGAGTGGAGCAGTTCTTC	CASRTGVEQFF
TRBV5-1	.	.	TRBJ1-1	TGCGCCAGCAGCCTCGGGGGAGCCTGGGGCACTGAAGCTTTCTTT	CASSLGGAWGTEAFF
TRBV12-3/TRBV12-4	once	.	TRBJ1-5	TGTGCCAGCAGTCCCCGCGGGCTCCAGCCCCAGCATTTT	CASSPRGLQPQHF
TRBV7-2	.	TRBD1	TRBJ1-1	TGTGCCAGCAGCTTAGATCCCAGGGGGGAAGCTTTCTTT	CASSLDPRGEAFF
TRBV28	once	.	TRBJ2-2	TGTGCCAGCAGAAAGGGCGGCACCGGGGAGCTGTTTTTT	CASRKGGTGELFF
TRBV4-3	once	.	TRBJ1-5	TGCGCCAGCAGCCAAGATGTCGGGGACTCTCAGCCCCAGCATTTT	CASSQDVGDSQPQHF
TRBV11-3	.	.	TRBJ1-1	TGTGCCAGCAGCTTAGCATCTCGGACTGAAGCTTTCTTT	CASSLASRTEAFF
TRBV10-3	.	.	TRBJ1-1	TGTGCCATCAGTGGCGGGGGAGGGCCGAACACTGAAGCTTTCTTT	CAISGGGGPNTEAFF
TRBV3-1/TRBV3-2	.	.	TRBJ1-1	TGTGCCAGCAGCCAAGGGGGGGGGACGAACACTGAAGCTTTCTTT	CASSQGGGTNTEAFF
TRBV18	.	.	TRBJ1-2	TGTGCCAGCTCATTTAAGACAGACTATGGCTACACCTTC	CASSFKTDYGYTF
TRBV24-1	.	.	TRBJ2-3	TGTGCCACCCTCGGTCTAAGCACAGATACGCAGTATTTT	CATLGLSTDTQYF
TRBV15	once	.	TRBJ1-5	TGTGCCACCAGCAGAGCAGATCAGCCCCAGCATTTT	CATSRADQPQHF
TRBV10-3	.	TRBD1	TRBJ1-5	TGTGCCATCAGTGCCACCGCCGGGACAGCCGGAAATAGCAATCAGCCCCAGCATTTT	CAISATAGTAGNSNQPQHF
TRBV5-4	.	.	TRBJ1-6	TGTGCCAGCAGCTTGGCGGACGCGGGGGCCCTCCACTTT	CASSLADAGALHF
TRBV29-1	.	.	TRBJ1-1	TGCAGCGTTCGGCAGGGACCTGAAGCTTTCTTT	CSVRQGPEAFF
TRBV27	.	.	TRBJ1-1	TGTGCCTCAGGGGTGTTAAACACTGAAGCTTTCTTT	CASGVLNTEAFF
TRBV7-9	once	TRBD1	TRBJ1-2	TGTGCCAGCGGAGCTCGACCGGGACAGAACTATGGCTACACCTTC	CASGARPGQNYGYTF
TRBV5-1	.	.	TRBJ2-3	TGCGCCAGCAGCTATACAGGGAAACGCACAGATACGCAGTATTTT	CASSYTGKRTDTQYF
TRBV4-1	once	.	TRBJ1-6	TGCGCCAGCAGCCAAGATAGGTGGGCGGATAATTCACCCCTCCACTTT	CASSQDRWADNSPLHF
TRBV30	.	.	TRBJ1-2	TGTGCCTGGAGTCACCTAAACTATGGCTACACCTTC	CAWSHLNYGYTF
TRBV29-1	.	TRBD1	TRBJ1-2	TGCAGCGTTTTTCAGGACAGGTTCCCCGACTATGGCTACACCTTC	CSVFQDRFPDYGYTF
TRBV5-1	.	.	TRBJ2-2	TGCGCCAGCAGCGGGCCGGGAACCGGGGAGCTGTTTTTT	CASSGPGTGELFF
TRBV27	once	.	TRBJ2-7	TGTGCCAGCAGTTTTTACGGTCGGTGGTACTTC	CASSFYGRWYF
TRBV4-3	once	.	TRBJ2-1	TGCGCCAGCAGCCAAGGGACAGCCACGGGTGAGCAGTTCTTC	CASSQGTATGEQFF
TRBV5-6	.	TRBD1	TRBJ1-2	TGTGCCAGCAGCCCGGGGACAGCAACTAACTATGGCTACACCTTC	CASSPGTATNYGYTF
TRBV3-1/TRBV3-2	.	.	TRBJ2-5	TGTGCCAGCAGCCAAATACAAGAGACCCAGTACTTC	CASSQIQETQYF
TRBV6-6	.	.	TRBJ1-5	TGTGCCAGCAGTTTGGGCAATCAGCCCCAGCATTTT	CASSLGNQPQHF
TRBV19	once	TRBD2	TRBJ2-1	TGTGCCAGTAGTATCTTGTCGCCGCGACTAGCGAATGAGCAGTTCTTC	CASSILSPRLANEQFF
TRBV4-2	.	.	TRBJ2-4	TGTGCCAGCGCGAGAGAACCTACACAGGGTTTTGGAAAAAACATTCAGTACTTC	CASAREPTQGFGKNIQYF
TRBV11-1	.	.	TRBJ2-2	TGTGCCAGCAGCCCTAGTCTCCGGTATGGGCTGTTTTTT	CASSPSLRYGLFF
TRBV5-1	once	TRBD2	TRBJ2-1	TGCGCCAGCAGCTTCCTCTGGACTAGCGGGGACAATGAGCAGTTCTTC	CASSFLWTSGDNEQFF
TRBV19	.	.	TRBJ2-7	TGTGCCAGTAGTATGGGCGGGACCTCCTCTGGCGAGCAGTACTTC	CASSMGGTSSGEQYF
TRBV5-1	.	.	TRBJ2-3	TGCGCCAGCAGCCTAAGAGGAGTATTGACAGATACGCAGTATTTT	CASSLRGVLTDTQYF
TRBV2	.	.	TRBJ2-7	TGTGCCAGCAGTGAAAGGACAGTCTCCTACGAGCAGTACTTC	CASSERTVSYEQYF
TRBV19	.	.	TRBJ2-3	TGTGCCACTCAATCCACGGGATTTCGCACAGATACGCAGTATTTT	CATQSTGFRTDTQYF
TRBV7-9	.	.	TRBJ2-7	TGTGCCAGCAGCTCGCCCTACGAGCAGTACTTC	CASSSPYEQYF
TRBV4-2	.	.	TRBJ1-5	TGTGCCAGCAGCCAAGAAGGAGGTCAGCCCCAGCATTTT	CASSQEGGQPQHF
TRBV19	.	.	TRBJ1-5	TGTGCCAGTACCGCCGTGGCAGGGAGTAATCAGCCCCAGCATTTT	CASTAVAGSNQPQHF
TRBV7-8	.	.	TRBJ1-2	TGTGCCAGCAGCTTAGGGCATCTTTATGGCTACACCTTC	CASSLGHLYGYTF